One and the same sample provided the 20 T cell receptor beta chains below, sequenced in a study of cytomegalovirus exposure and HLA in healthy donors (dated by TCRdb to 2016 to 2017). The library was produced with the immunoSEQ multiplex PCR assay. A mixture of 60 forward primers for TCR Vbeta segments and 13 reverse primers for TCR Jbeta segments was used in the multiplex PCR. TCRdb's version of the immuneACCESS table is confined to in-frame rearrangements and falls short of the full clone set. An unresolved V gene accounts for under half of the shortfall where checked; the remainder is of unknown origin. The sample records about 260,000 clones, 65% to 85% of which are singletons. 2% to 2.5% of the sample belongs to the ten largest clones. Sequencing used PBMCs. All receptors come from a female donor in good health and CMV-seronegative.

The rearrangement links TRBV7-2 to TRBJ2-3; 9 bases fit TRBD2. Germline-derived CDR1 and CDR2 are SGHTA and FQGNSA. CDR3 size: 16 residues. Trimming cost V 0 bases and J 1 base; bases outside gene matches: 2. The CDR3 loop is CASSLAGGRGTDTQYF. The CDR3 DNA is TGTGCCAGCAGCTTAGCAGGCGGGAGGGGCACAGATACGCAGTATTTT. The full variable domain, with the rest looked up from reference TRBV7-2 and TRBJ2-3, is GAGVSQSPSNKVTEKGKDVELRCDPISGHTALYWYRQSLGQGLEFLIYFQGNSAPDKSGLPSDRFSAERTGGSVSTLTIQRTQQEDSAVYLCASSLAGGRGTDTQYFGPGTRLTVL.

The chain employs TRBV5-5 and TRBJ2-5, with a weak D call TRBD2 (6 bases). The germline CDR1 and CDR2 sequences are SGHKS and YYEKEE (reference sequence). The CDR3 is 16 amino acids. V lost 3 bases and J lost 4, with 19 bases in between. The CDR3 reads CASSWEDEFELETQYF. The CDR3 DNA reads TGTGCCAGCAGCTGGGAGGATGAGTTTGAATTAGAGACCCAGTACTTC.

This chain uses TRBV28 with TRBJ2-1, with TRBD2 matching over 8 bases. CDR1 is MDHEN, CDR2 SYDVKM, per germline. The CDR3 is 18 amino acids. With 4 bases clipped from V and 2 bases from J, the junction kept 13 bases outside the gene matches. DNA of the CDR3: TGTGCCAGCAGTTCTTGGGAGCAGGGTAGCGGGACCTACAATGAGCAGTTCTTC. This codes for CASSSWEQGSGTYNEQFF.

The chain combines TRBV18 with TRBJ2-1; TRBD2 is a possible D gene (6 bases). V lost 6 bases and J 2 bases, leaving 11 bases between the germline ends. The CDR3 has 14 amino acids. CDR1 is KGHSH, CDR2 LQKENI, per germline. CDR3: CASSRDWAYNEQFF. For the CDR3, the DNA is TGTGCCAGCTCCCGGGACTGGGCCTACAATGAGCAGTTCTTC.

This clone was detected once. The V and J genes are TRBV13 and TRBJ1-3, with 7 bases that match TRBD1. The CDR3 runs 15 residues. The V segment lost 1 base and the J segment 0 bases; nucleotides outside the gene matches: 0. Germline assignment: CDR1 PRHDT and CDR2 FYEKMQ (reference sequence). CDR3 protein: CASSLAGGSGNTIYF. The CDR3 DNA is TGTGCCAGCAGCTTAGCAGGGGGCTCTGGAAACACCATATATTTT.

This chain joins TRBV27 and TRBJ2-1, with TRBD2 matching over 8 bases. There are 14 residues in the CDR3. Germline values: CDR1 MNHEY, CDR2 SMNVEV (reference sequence). The V gene end was trimmed by 4 bases and the J gene end by 4 bases; junction bases not matched to a gene: 3. CDR3 coding DNA: TGTGCCAGCAGTTACGAGCGGGAGTACAATGAGCAGTTCTTC. As protein: CASSYEREYNEQFF.

The chain has TRBV5-1 and TRBJ2-7; 8 positions agree with TRBD2. The CDR3 totals 14 residues. The germline V gene encodes CDR1 SGHRS and CDR2 YFSETQ. With 3 bases clipped from V and 6 bases from J, the junction kept 8 bases outside the gene matches. DNA for the CDR3: TGCGCCAGCAGCTCCTCAGCGGGAGCGGTCGAGCAGTACTTC. It specifies CASSSSAGAVEQYF. The entire variable domain, with the rest obtained from reference TRBV5-1 and TRBJ2-7, is as follows: KAGVTQTPRYLIKTRGQQVTLSCSPISGHRSVSWYQQTPGQGLQFLFEYFSETQRNKGNFPGRFSGRQFSNSRSEMNVSTLELGDSALYLCASSSSAGAVEQYFGPGTRLTVT.

The gene calls are TRBV2 and TRBJ1-2; 9 bases are a match to TRBD1. This CDR3 has 15 residues. Losses at the gene ends were 5 bases for V and 2 bases for J; bases not matched to a gene: 6. Germline V lookup: CDR1 SNHLY, CDR2 FYNNEI. The CDR3 is CASSPGQGENYGYTF. In nucleotides, the CDR3 is TGTGCCAGCAGTCCGGGACAGGGCGAGAACTATGGCTACACCTTC.

This clone has a handful of counts. The chain links TRBV11-3 to TRBJ2-7; D remains ambiguous. Germline CDR1 SGHNT, CDR2 YENEEA. V gave up 5 bases and J gave up 5 bases, with 10 bases separating them. This CDR3 has 12 residues. The CDR3 nucleotides are TGTGCCAGCAGCCGTCTATCGAACGAGCAGTACTTC. Translation gives CASSRLSNEQYF. Combining the CDR3 with reference TRBV11-3 and TRBJ2-7 gives the whole variable domain EAGVVQSPRYKIIEKKQPVAFWCNPISGHNTLYWYLQNLGQGPELLIRYENEEAVDDSQLPKDRFSAERLKGVDSTLKIQPAELGDSAVYLCASSRLSNEQYFGPGTRLTVT.

This chain links TRBV19 with TRBJ1-5; tentative D call: TRBD1 (6 bases). Germline V gives CDR1 LNHDA, CDR2 SQIVND (reference sequence). The CDR3 spans 14 residues. V lost 4 bases, J lost 6 bases, and 13 bases lay in between. Written as DNA, the CDR3 is TGTGCCAGTAGTAGAGCCAGGGGTGGTCAGCCCCAGCATTTT. Its protein is CASSRARGGQPQHF. Combining the CDR3 with reference TRBV19 and TRBJ1-5 gives the whole variable domain DGGITQSPKYLFRKEGQNVTLSCEQNLNHDAMYWYRQDPGQGLRLIYYSQIVNDFQKGDIAEGYSVSREKKESFPLTVTSAQKNPTAFYLCASSRARGGQPQHFGDGTRLSIL.

This clone was counted only a few times. This chain connects TRBV6-5 to TRBJ2-5; 9 positions match TRBD1. The DNA matches TRBJ2-7 better at its end, which makes the J call doubtful. Germline CDR1 reads MNHEY; CDR2 reads SVGAGI. The CDR3 is 13 amino acids. The CDR3 coding sequence is TGTGCCAGCAGAGAGGGACAGGGCCACGAGCAGTACTTC. As protein: CASREGQGHEQYF.

The chain has TRBV19 and TRBJ1-1; D is unclear. Germline values: CDR1 LNHDA, CDR2 SQIVND (reference sequence). Between the trimmed V and J ends, which lost 5 bases and 0 bases, there was a span of 16 bases. This CDR3 is built from 16 residues. CDR3 residues: CASSLQPGGMNTEAFF. CDR3 nucleotides: TGTGCCAGTAGTCTCCAACCGGGAGGAATGAACACTGAAGCTTTCTTT.

This clone was observed a few times. V usage is TRBV7-9 and J usage is TRBJ2-1; D possibly corresponds to TRBD2 (6 bases). The CDR3 is 16 amino acids. Germline CDR1 and CDR2: SEHNR and FQNEAQ (reference sequence). Trimming left V 2 bases short and J 5 bases short, with 16 bases between. This chain's CDR3 is CASSLLGGIDNNEQFF. As DNA, the CDR3 is TGTGCCAGCAGCTTATTGGGCGGGATAGACAACAATGAGCAGTTCTTC.

This clone has a handful of counts. The chain joins TRBV11-3 to TRBJ1-5; TRBD1 might be the D (5 bases). Trimming removed 5 bases at V and 9 bases at J, with 32 bases between. CDR3 length: 19 amino acids. Germline V CDR1 and CDR2: SGHNT, YENEEA. This CDR3 reads CASSRPLGQGLWWRGPQHF. In DNA, the CDR3 is TGTGCCAGCAGCCGACCCCTTGGACAAGGGCTGTGGTGGCGGGGGCCCCAGCATTTT.

The chain combines TRBV5-1 with TRBJ1-1; 7 nucleotides match TRBD1. The CDR3 extends over 15 amino acids. Germline loops: CDR1 SGHRS, CDR2 YFSETQ. J was trimmed by 4 bases and V by 3 bases; bases with no gene match: 9. The CDR3 here is CASSWTGTETTEAFF. In nucleotides, the CDR3 is TGCGCCAGCAGCTGGACCGGGACAGAGACCACTGAAGCTTTCTTT.

The chain carries TRBV19 and TRBJ1-2, with D possibly matching TRBD1 (6 bases). The V gene lost 1 base and the J gene lost 6 bases, with 12 bases spanning the gap. The germline gives CDR1 LNHDA, CDR2 SQIVND (reference sequence). The CDR3 contains 14 residues. The CDR3 coding sequence is TGTGCCAGTAGTATAGTGGGCAGGGGAAATGGCTACACCTTC. It is translated as CASSIVGRGNGYTF.

The chain combines TRBV5-4 with TRBJ1-4, with D hard to call. The CDR3 has 13 residues. V lost 5 bases to trimming and J lost 3 bases, with 8 bases between them. Germline CDR1 reads SGHNT; CDR2 reads YYREEE (reference sequence). The DNA of the CDR3 is TGTGCCAGCAGAAAAGCGGCTAATGAAAAACTGTTTTTT. Its protein is CASRKAANEKLFF.

This clone was seen just once. This chain joins TRBV7-9 and TRBJ1-4; D not resolved. This CDR3 contains 11 residues. V was clipped by 4 bases and J by 12 bases, with 9 bases between them. Germline CDR1 reads SEHNR; CDR2 reads FQNEAQ (reference sequence). The CDR3 DNA reads as TGTGCCAGCAGCTGGGAGAAGGAACTGTTTTTT. Its protein is CASSWEKELFF.

This rearrangement joins TRBV28 to TRBJ1-5; 10 nucleotides match TRBD1. The CDR3 extends over 15 amino acids. V shed 5 bases, J shed 6 bases, and the junction held 7 bases outside the gene matches. From germline, CDR1 is MDHEN and CDR2 SYDVKM. The CDR3, as DNA: TGTGCCAGCAGTCCCGGGACAGGGGTGGGTCAGCCCCAGCATTTT. This gives the protein CASSPGTGVGQPQHF.

The chain combines TRBV15 with TRBJ2-5; 7 nucleotides agree with TRBD1. The end of the DNA fits TRBJ2-7 better, so the J call may be wrong. This CDR3 is built from 15 residues. From germline, CDR1 is LNHNV and CDR2 YYDKDF (reference sequence). The CDR3 nucleotides read TGTGCCACCAGCACCCAGGGGGACCCCTCCTACGAGCAGTACTTC. This gives the protein CATSTQGDPSYEQYF.